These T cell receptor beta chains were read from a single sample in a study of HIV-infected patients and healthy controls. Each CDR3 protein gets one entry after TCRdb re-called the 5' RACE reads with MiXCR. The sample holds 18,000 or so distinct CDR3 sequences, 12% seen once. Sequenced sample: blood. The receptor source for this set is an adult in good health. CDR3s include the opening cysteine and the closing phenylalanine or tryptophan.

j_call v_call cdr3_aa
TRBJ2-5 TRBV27 CASSLQGSGETQYF
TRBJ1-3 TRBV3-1 CASSQNTGNTIYF
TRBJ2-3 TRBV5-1 CASSFSRDTQYF
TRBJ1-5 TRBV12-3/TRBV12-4 CASSKDRGDQPQHF
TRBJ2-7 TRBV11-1 CASSPPSYEQYF
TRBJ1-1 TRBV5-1 CASSLAGSNTEAFF
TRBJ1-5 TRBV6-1 CASSEAPGTGVQPQHF
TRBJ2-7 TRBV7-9 CASSFLDRDSLDEQYF
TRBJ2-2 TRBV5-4 CASSWDQRNTGELFF
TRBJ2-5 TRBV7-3 CASSPGQSETQYF
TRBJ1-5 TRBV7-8 CASSRQGHNQPQHF
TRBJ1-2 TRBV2 CASREQSSNYGYTF